This T cell receptor (beta chain) was captured by sequencing in a study of blood T cell repertoires in COVID-19. Clones were sequenced by immunoSEQ multiplex PCR, and TCRdb holds only the in-frame ones, with some missing. This sample has tens of thousands of clones; approximately 85% occur once, and the top ten carry 7% to 9.5%. The trim removed 10 bases at V and 3 bases at J, leaving 15 bases unmatched. The germline V gene encodes CDR1 LNHDA and CDR2 SQIVND (reference sequence). The CDR3 is 16 amino acids. V gene TRBV19 combines with J gene TRBJ1-2; TRBD1 matches 9 bases. Material for sequencing was peripheral blood. The sequence was obtained from a man in his 60s with COVID-19, enrolled during active disease. The CDR3 DNA sequence: TGTGCCACCAATCCCACCACAGGGGGCGCTTACTATGGCTACACCTTC. Translation gives CATNPTTGGAYYGYTF.